These 20 T cell receptor beta chains originate from one sample sequenced in a study of OX40 agonist ivuxolimab in advanced cancers. Profiling relied on immunoSEQ multiplex PCR, and the TCRdb table lists in-frame clones only, not all of them. The repertoire holds about 73,000 clones, with roughly 90% as singletons. Specimen: CD4+ or CD8+ T cells sorted from blood, collected in a trial of the OX40 agonist ivuxolimab. These TCRs come from an adult with an advanced solid tumor such as melanoma, head and neck, liver or kidney cancer.

Here the CDR3 reads CASSMGQIFTDTQYF. CDR3 sequence (DNA): TGTGCCAGTAGTATGGGACAGATATTCACAGATACGCAGTATTTT. The gene calls are TRBV19 and TRBJ2-3; 7 bases are a match to TRBD1. J lost 2 bases, V lost 3 bases, and 5 bases had no gene match. Germline CDR1 and CDR2: LNHDA and SQIVND (reference sequence). The CDR3 is 15 amino acids. Complete variable domain (other parts from reference TRBV19 and TRBJ2-3): DGGITQSPKYLFRKEGQNVTLSCEQNLNHDAMYWYRQDPGQGLRLIYYSQIVNDFQKGDIAEGYSVSREKKESFPLTVTSAQKNPTAFYLCASSMGQIFTDTQYFGPGTRLTVL.

V usage is TRBV18 and J usage is TRBJ1-2, with unresolved D. Germline values: CDR1 KGHSH, CDR2 LQKENI. The CDR3 is 15 residues long. V was cut by 2 bases and J by 3 bases, with 13 bases left in between. The CDR3 region has the DNA TGTGCCAGCTCACCAGGTCAGGATCTCTACTATGGCTACACCTTC. It yields the protein CASSPGQDLYYGYTF. Looking up the rest from reference TRBV18 and TRBJ1-2 gives the full variable domain: NAGVMQNPRHLVRRRGQEARLRCSPMKGHSHVYWYRQLPEEGLKFMVYLQKENIIDESGMPKERFSAEFPKEGPSILRIQQVVRGDSAAYFCASSPGQDLYYGYTFGSGTRLTVV.

The rearrangement links TRBV7-2 to TRBJ2-3; 9 bases agree with TRBD2. V gave up 5 bases and J gave up 0 bases; unmatched junction bases: 12. The CDR3 extends over 18 amino acids. Looked up from germline, CDR1 is SGHTA and CDR2 is FQGNSA. This CDR3 reads CASSLTGLARTSTDTQYF. CDR3 in DNA: TGTGCCAGCAGCCTTACGGGACTAGCAAGAACTAGCACAGATACGCAGTATTTT. The full variable domain, its missing parts supplied by reference TRBV7-2 and TRBJ2-3, is GAGVSQSPSNKVTEKGKDVELRCDPISGHTALYWYRQSLGQGLEFLIYFQGNSAPDKSGLPSDRFSAERTGGSVSTLTIQRTQQEDSAVYLCASSLTGLARTSTDTQYFGPGTRLTVL.

The V call is TRBV19, the J call TRBJ1-1; no firm D call. Trimming left V 5 bases short and J 6 bases short, with 16 bases between. The CDR3 runs 14 residues. Per the germline V gene, CDR1 is LNHDA and CDR2 is SQIVND (reference sequence). The CDR3 protein is CASSAHAGRAEAFF. The CDR3 coding sequence is TGTGCCAGTAGTGCCCATGCGGGGAGGGCTGAAGCTTTCTTT.

The chain uses TRBV30 and TRBJ1-4; maybe TRBD1 (6 bases). CDR1 and CDR2 from the germline V gene are GTSNPN and SVGIG (reference sequence). Trimming removed 4 bases from V and 7 bases from J, with 19 bases in between. The CDR3 has 15 amino acids. The CDR3 reads CAWNPRGQGSEKLFF. For the CDR3, the DNA is TGTGCCTGGAACCCGCGGGGGCAGGGGAGTGAAAAACTGTTTTTT.

The chain has TRBV30 and TRBJ1-1; maybe TRBD1 (5 bases). Germline V CDR1 and CDR2: GTSNPN, SVGIG (reference sequence). The CDR3 has 13 residues. Trimming cost V 7 bases and J 5 bases, with 17 bases left between them. The CDR3 protein is CALSRRGKTEAFF. The CDR3 region has the DNA TGTGCCTTATCTCGAAGGGGAAAAACTGAAGCTTTCTTT.

V and J are TRBV29-1 and TRBJ1-1; tentative D call: TRBD1 (6 bases). V gave up 6 bases and J gave up 1 base, with 6 bases separating them. The V gene's germline CDR1 is SQVTM and CDR2 ANQGSEA. This CDR3 spans 11 amino acids. The CDR3 sequence is CSVRGNTEAFF. CDR3 DNA sequence: TGCAGCGTCAGGGGGAACACTGAAGCTTTCTTT.

The V call is TRBV5-1, the J call TRBJ2-7, with TRBD2 matching over 13 bases. The CDR3 is made up of 14 amino acids. Germline loops: CDR1 SGHRS, CDR2 YFSETQ. The V and J ends lost 0 bases and 8 bases, in that order; junction bases with no gene match: 2. This chain's CDR3 is CASSLGTSGSQQYF. The CDR3 DNA reads TGCGCCAGCAGCTTGGGGACTAGCGGGAGCCAGCAGTACTTC.

The chain has TRBV7-9 and TRBJ2-7; D perhaps matches TRBD2 (5 bases). Trimming took off 4 bases at V and 2 bases at J, with 12 bases between the two ends. Per germline, CDR1 SEHNR and CDR2 FQNEAQ (reference sequence). The CDR3 runs to 14 residues. The CDR3, as DNA: TGTGCCAGCAGCTCCCTGGACGGGACCTACGAGCAGTACTTC. The encoded protein is CASSSLDGTYEQYF.

The chain is built from TRBV6-5 and TRBJ2-7; no clear D. V was pared by 0 bases and J by 4 bases, with 7 bases between. Per germline, CDR1 MNHEY and CDR2 SVGAGI. The CDR3 is 13 amino acids. The CDR3 spells CASSYSIGYEQYF. DNA for the CDR3: TGTGCCAGCAGTTACTCGATAGGGTACGAGCAGTACTTC.

The chain joins TRBV27 to TRBJ2-3, with a possible D match to TRBD1 (5 bases). This CDR3 is built from 12 residues. Germline lookup yields CDR1 MNHEY and CDR2 SMNVEV (reference sequence). The germline V and J ends were trimmed by 2 bases and 5 bases, with 5 bases remaining between them. CDR3 nucleotide sequence: TGTGCCAGCAGTTTAAGGGGAGATACGCAGTATTTT. Protein sequence: CASSLRGDTQYF.

The genes are TRBV30 and TRBJ1-6, with D possibly being TRBD1 (6 bases). This CDR3 is 14 amino acids long. The germline V gene encodes CDR1 GTSNPN and CDR2 SVGIG (reference sequence). V gave up 3 bases and J gave up 10 bases, with 16 bases separating them. The CDR3 region has the DNA TGTGCCTGGAGCCTACAGGGTTCTGGATCACCCCTCCACTTT. It codes for CAWSLQGSGSPLHF.

V is TRBV21-1 and J is TRBJ1-2; the table names TRBD1, a call not compared with the DNA. TRBV21-1 has pseudogene status. There are 16 residues in the CDR3. DNA of the CDR3: TGTGCCAGCAGCAACGTGGGACAGGTGTGCGGCTATGGCTACACCTTC. Translated, it gives CASSNVGQVCGYGYTF.

The J gene is TRBJ2-5, the V gene TRBV19; perhaps TRBD2 as D (5 bases). Germline values: CDR1 LNHDA, CDR2 SQIVND (reference sequence). This CDR3 has 13 residues. V was clipped by 10 bases and J by 2 bases, with 14 bases between them. The CDR3, as DNA: TGTGCCACTAGCTCCGGGGAGCAAGAGACCCAGTACTTC. Protein product: CATSSGEQETQYF. The full variable domain, completed using reference TRBV19 and TRBJ2-5, is DGGITQSPKYLFRKEGQNVTLSCEQNLNHDAMYWYRQDPGQGLRLIYYSQIVNDFQKGDIAEGYSVSREKKESFPLTVTSAQKNPTAFYLCATSSGEQETQYFGPGTRLLVL.

The rearrangement uses TRBV5-1 and TRBJ1-2; D uncertain. The germline gives CDR1 SGHRS, CDR2 YFSETQ. The V end was cut by 5 bases, the J end by 1 base, with 15 bases between. The length of the CDR3 is 15 residues. The CDR3 coding sequence is TGCGCCAGCAGGGACCCAAGTGGAGTTAACTATGGCTACACCTTC. Its translation is CASRDPSGVNYGYTF.

As DNA, the CDR3 is TGTGCCAGCAGCTTAGATAGGGCGGGAGTCTACGAGCAGTACTTC. Its translation is CASSLDRAGVYEQYF. The chain employs TRBV11-2 and TRBJ2-7; 7 positions match TRBD2. CDR3 length: 15 residues. Germline CDR1 and CDR2: SGHAT and FQNNGV. The V and J ends lost 0 bases and 3 bases, in that order; junction bases with no gene match: 5.

The count of this clone is one. The gene calls are TRBV5-1 and TRBJ1-5; D remains ambiguous. V dropped 2 bases and J dropped 2 bases, with 11 bases sitting between them. The CDR3 sequence is 15 residues long. Germline V gene lookup returns CDR1 SGHRS and CDR2 YFSETQ. The CDR3 DNA reads TGCGCCAGCAGCTTCGGGCCCGGCGGCAATCAGCCCCAGCATTTT. Translating it yields CASSFGPGGNQPQHF.

The genes are TRBV6-6 and TRBJ2-2; D possibly corresponds to TRBD1 (5 bases). Trimming removed 10 bases at V and 0 bases at J, with 12 bases between. This CDR3 region has 14 residues. Germline V CDR1 and CDR2: MNHNY, SVGAGI (reference sequence). CDR3 nucleotides: TGTGCCACCATGACAGTCTCGAACACCGGGGAGCTGTTTTTT. The encoded protein is CATMTVSNTGELFF.

To note about this clone: Sequence at one end of the junction differs from germline and may be a read error. The gene calls are TRBV7-7 and TRBJ2-5; the D gene is possibly TRBD2 (6 bases). Germline V lookup: CDR1 SSHAT, CDR2 FNYEAQ (reference sequence). This CDR3 region has 15 residues. CDR3 sequence: CASSPRRLEGETQYF. The CDR3 region has the DNA TGTGCTAGCAGCCCGCGTCGGTTGGAGGGGGAGACCCAGTACTTC.

V and J are TRBV30 and TRBJ2-3; no clear D. The CDR3 sequence is 14 residues long. V lost 2 bases to trimming and J lost 5 bases, with 14 bases between them. Germline CDR1 reads GTSNPN; CDR2 reads SVGIG (reference sequence). CDR3: CAWSPGPAEDTQYF. The CDR3 bases are TGTGCCTGGAGTCCTGGGCCCGCCGAAGATACGCAGTATTTT. Together with reference TRBV30 and TRBJ2-3, the CDR3 gives the full variable domain: SQTIHQWPATLVQPVGSPLSLECTVEGTSNPNLYWYRQAAGRGLQLLFYSVGIGQISSEVPQNLSASRPQDRQFILSSKKLLLSDSGFYLCAWSPGPAEDTQYFGPGTRLTVL.